One and the same sample provided the 28 T cell receptor beta chains below, sequenced in a study of cytomegalovirus exposure and HLA in healthy donors. PCR was performed using 60 Vbeta and 13 Jbeta primers. TCRdb keeps only in-frame clones here, not all; method: immunoSEQ multiplex PCR. This sample carries 150,000 to 200,000 clones, about four fifths of them seen once, and the ten largest clones take roughly 6%. Sequenced: PBMCs. These receptors came from a young woman in good health and CMV-seropositive.

The J gene is TRBJ2-5, the V gene TRBV28; 11 positions match TRBD1. Per the germline V gene, CDR1 is MDHEN and CDR2 is SYDVKM. V lost 3 bases, J lost 5 bases, and 5 bases stayed unmatched. The length of the CDR3 is 15 residues. The CDR3 sequence: CASSFRTGGRETQYF. The DNA of the CDR3 is TGTGCCAGCAGTTTTCGGACAGGGGGCAGGGAGACCCAGTACTTC.

The rearrangement uses TRBV23-1 and TRBJ2-3; 11 positions agree with TRBD1. TRBV23-1 is reported as an ORF; its role is uncertain. The CDR3 length is 16 residues. The ends lost 8 bases at V and 6 bases at J; junction bases unmatched: 13. The CDR3 DNA reads TGCGCCAGCGGGACAGGGGGGGTCGTCGACGTGGATACGCAGTATTTT. This sequence encodes CASGTGGVVDVDTQYF.

The CDR3 nucleotides are TGCGCCAGCAGCTTAATCCCGACAGGGGTGGAGACCCAGTACTTC. As protein: CASSLIPTGVETQYF. This chain joins TRBV5-1 and TRBJ2-5, with 8 bases that match TRBD1. Germline lookup yields CDR1 SGHRS and CDR2 YFSETQ. The CDR3 runs to 15 residues. J gave up 5 bases and V 2 bases, and 8 bases lay outside the gene matches.

Only a few counts were recorded for this clone. The V and J genes are TRBV29-1 and TRBJ1-1; the D is unclear. Trimming shortened V by 7 bases and J by 6 bases, and 15 bases separated the two germline ends. The CDR3 is 12 residues long. Germline values: CDR1 SQVTM, CDR2 ANQGSEA. The CDR3 is CSAQSIGAEAFF. The CDR3 nucleotides are TGCAGCGCACAGTCAATAGGCGCTGAAGCTTTCTTT.

This chain joins TRBV27 and TRBJ2-4, with D possibly being TRBD1 (6 bases). The CDR3 extends over 15 amino acids. The V gene's germline CDR1 is MNHEY and CDR2 SMNVEV (reference sequence). Trimming pared 5 bases from V and 3 bases from J, leaving 14 bases between. The CDR3 DNA is TGTGCCAGCAGTGTAAGAGGACAGCACAAAAACATTCAGTACTTC. It codes for CASSVRGQHKNIQYF.

The chain is built from TRBV9 and TRBJ2-1; 7 nucleotides align to TRBD2. The V segment lost 0 bases and the J segment 1 base; nucleotides outside the gene matches: 4. Germline assignment: CDR1 SGDLS and CDR2 YYNGEE. The CDR3 is made up of 16 amino acids. The CDR3 DNA follows: TGTGCCAGCAGCGTAGCCCCGGGAGGATCCTACAATGAGCAGTTCTTC. This encodes CASSVAPGGSYNEQFF.

The V and J genes are TRBV7-9 and TRBJ1-1; 7 bases match TRBD1. Germline CDR1 reads SEHNR; CDR2 reads FQNEAQ (reference sequence). Losses at the gene ends were 5 bases for V and 4 bases for J; bases not matched to a gene: 10. The CDR3 consists of 15 residues. Here the CDR3 reads CASSRITGEGTEAFF. CDR3 coding DNA: TGTGCCAGCAGCCGGATTACAGGGGAAGGCACTGAAGCTTTCTTT. Together with reference TRBV7-9 and TRBJ1-1, the CDR3 gives the full variable domain: DTGVSQNPRHKITKRGQNVTFRCDPISEHNRLYWYRQTLGQGPEFLTYFQNEAQLEKSRLLSDRFSAERPKGSFSTLEIQRTEQGDSAMYLCASSRITGEGTEAFFGQGTRLTVV.

This clone was seen just once. This chain links TRBV6-1 with TRBJ2-1, with 15 nucleotides matching TRBD2. The germline V gene encodes CDR1 MNHNS and CDR2 SASEGT. This CDR3 is built from 15 residues. Trimming removed 4 bases from V and 9 bases from J; junction bases left unmatched: 4. The CDR3 loop reads CASSGGTSGRTEQFF. CDR3 in DNA: TGTGCCAGCAGTGGAGGGACTAGCGGGAGGACTGAGCAGTTCTTC.

This clone was seen just once. The chain couples TRBV15 to TRBJ1-2, with TRBD1 matching 8 bases. Trimming cost V 1 base and J 6 bases; bases outside gene matches: 7. The germline V gene encodes CDR1 LNHNV and CDR2 YYDKDF (reference sequence). The CDR3 is 15 amino acids. In DNA, the CDR3 is TGTGCCACCAGCAGAGGGTCACAGGGGGTCGATGGCTACACCTTC. Translated: CATSRGSQGVDGYTF.

The rearrangement uses TRBV7-9 and TRBJ1-2; D uncertain. Germline V gene data show CDR1 as SEHNR and CDR2 as FQNEAQ (reference sequence). The V end was cut by 3 bases, the J end by 5 bases, with 16 bases between. The CDR3 sequence is 15 residues long. The CDR3 DNA follows: TGTGCCAGCAGCTTCGGGGTGGTTACGTTGTATGGCTACACCTTC. This codes for CASSFGVVTLYGYTF.

This clone appeared a few times. This rearrangement joins TRBV7-2 to TRBJ2-7, with D uncertain. The CDR3 is 11 residues long. The V end lost 5 bases, the J end lost 2 bases, and 4 bases lay between the germline ends. CDR1 and CDR2 from the germline V gene are SGHTA and FQGNSA. In DNA form, the CDR3 reads TGTGCCAGCAGCATTACCTACGAGCAGTACTTC. Translating gives CASSITYEQYF.

This clone came up a few times. The chain links TRBV6-1 to TRBJ1-4; D is unresolved. V was clipped by 8 bases and J by 6 bases, with 13 bases between them. There are 13 residues in the CDR3. Germline V CDR1 and CDR2: MNHNS, SASEGT. The CDR3 DNA sequence: TGTGCCAGCTTCGGGGTTGGGGATGAAAAACTGTTTTTT. Translation: CASFGVGDEKLFF.

The chain links TRBV9 to TRBJ2-1; 13 positions match TRBD2. This CDR3 spans 16 amino acids. CDR1 is SGDLS, CDR2 YYNGEE, per germline. The ends lost 4 bases at V and 10 bases at J; junction bases unmatched: 11. The CDR3 here is CASSSSTSGGLGEQFF. The CDR3 DNA follows: TGTGCCAGCAGCTCGTCGACTAGCGGGGGGCTGGGGGAGCAGTTCTTC.

The rearrangement joins TRBV6-6 to TRBJ1-1; 8 bases are shared with TRBD1. The J segment lost 7 bases and the V segment lost 5 bases, leaving 6 bases of the junction unmatched. This CDR3 has 13 amino acids. Germline V gene lookup returns CDR1 MNHNY and CDR2 SVGAGI (reference sequence). This CDR3 is CASSRTGTDEAFF. The DNA for the CDR3 is TGTGCCAGCAGTAGGACAGGGACGGATGAAGCTTTCTTT.

This clone turned up a few times. The rearrangement uses TRBV27 and TRBJ2-4, with TRBD1 identical over 8 bases. The CDR3 length is 17 residues. With 5 bases clipped from V and 5 bases from J, the junction kept 14 bases outside the gene matches. Per the germline V gene, CDR1 is MNHEY and CDR2 is SMNVEV (reference sequence). CDR3 region: CASSRRPAGGDQNIQYF. As DNA, the CDR3 is TGTGCCAGCAGTCGGCGACCGGCAGGGGGCGACCAAAACATTCAGTACTTC.

In its sample, this clone was seen a few times. The genes are TRBV7-9 and TRBJ1-1; D ambiguous. CDR1 and CDR2 from the germline V gene are SEHNR and FQNEAQ (reference sequence). Trimming removed 7 bases from V and 4 bases from J, with 13 bases in between. The CDR3 has 13 residues. This chain's CDR3 is CASNIREGTEAFF. CDR3 in DNA: TGTGCCAGCAACATAAGGGAGGGCACTGAAGCTTTCTTT.

The chain combines TRBV7-3 with TRBJ1-6; 7 positions agree with TRBD1. The germline CDR1 and CDR2 sequences are SGHTA and FQGTGA. V dropped 8 bases and J dropped 6; count of bases not matched to a gene: 7. The CDR3 sequence is 14 residues long. The DNA of the CDR3 is TGTGCCAGCTCCCGGGACAGACTTAATTCACCCCTCCACTTT. Residues: CASSRDRLNSPLHF.

The chain joins TRBV23-1 to TRBJ2-1; no reliable D call. TRBV23-1 is assigned to the ORF class and has an uncertain function. With 2 bases removed from V and 11 bases from J, the gap between germline ends came to 13 bases. The CDR3 sequence is 13 residues long. The CDR3 coding sequence is TGCGCCAGCAGTCAACCCGCGGAACGTAAGCAGTTCTTC. It yields the protein CASSQPAERKQFF.

The chain couples TRBV2 to TRBJ2-1; 12 bases are shared with TRBD2. Trimming removed 9 bases from V and 8 bases from J; junction bases left unmatched: 5. Germline CDR1 reads SNHLY; CDR2 reads FYNNEI. The CDR3 consists of 13 residues. This CDR3 is CASRLAGVHEQFF. CDR3 sequence (DNA): TGTGCCAGTCGACTAGCGGGAGTCCATGAGCAGTTCTTC.

The chain combines TRBV10-1 with TRBJ2-3, with 9 nucleotides matching TRBD2. Germline V gives CDR1 WNHNN, CDR2 SYGVQD (reference sequence). V was pared by 5 bases and J by 2 bases, with 2 bases of the junction left unmatched. This CDR3 spans 14 amino acids. The CDR3 sequence is CASSIAGDTDTQYF. CDR3 coding DNA: TGCGCCAGCAGTATAGCGGGGGACACAGATACGCAGTATTTT.

This clone was counted only a few times. This rearrangement joins TRBV5-4 to TRBJ1-1; D gene ambiguous. With 4 bases removed from V and 7 bases from J, the gap between germline ends came to 11 bases. The length of the CDR3 is 12 residues. Germline V gene data show CDR1 as SGHNT and CDR2 as YYREEE (reference sequence). As DNA, the CDR3 is TGTGCCAGCAGCCACGGAGGAGGTGAAGCTTTCTTT. It is translated as CASSHGGGEAFF. The variable domain in full, completed from reference TRBV5-4 and TRBJ1-1, reads ETGVTQSPTHLIKTRGQQVTLRCSSQSGHNTVSWYQQALGQGPQFIFQYYREEENGRGNFPPRFSGLQFPNYSSELNVNALELDDSALYLCASSHGGGEAFFGQGTRLTVV.

J is TRBJ1-3 and V is TRBV15; 9 nucleotides match TRBD1. Trimming at V came to 5 bases and at J to 0 bases, leaving 11 bases not matched to a gene. Germline CDR1 and CDR2: LNHNV and YYDKDF (reference sequence). The CDR3 is 18 residues long. Written as DNA, the CDR3 is TGTGCCACCAGCGGTCTGACAGGGGGGCCTACCTCTGGAAACACCATATATTTT. This translates into CATSGLTGGPTSGNTIYF.

The genes are TRBV5-1 and TRBJ2-7, with 11 bases lining up with TRBD2. The length of the CDR3 is 16 residues. The germline gives CDR1 SGHRS, CDR2 YFSETQ. With 0 bases clipped from V and 7 bases from J, the junction kept 9 bases outside the gene matches. In DNA, the CDR3 is TGCGCCAGCAGCTTGGATCTTAGCGGGGGGGCGGGTGAGCAGTACTTC. Protein sequence: CASSLDLSGGAGEQYF.

V is TRBV7-6 and J is TRBJ2-7; possibly TRBD1 for D (6 bases). Trimming cost V 1 base and J 4 bases, with 23 bases left between them. The germline gives CDR1 SGHVS, CDR2 FNYEAQ. This CDR3 comprises 18 residues. The CDR3 sequence is CASSLVSRAGDGWYEQYF. The CDR3 region has the DNA TGTGCCAGCAGCTTAGTGTCAAGGGCAGGGGACGGTTGGTACGAGCAGTACTTC.

The V call is TRBV7-6, the J call TRBJ1-2, with D uncertain. This CDR3 has 14 residues. From germline, CDR1 is SGHVS and CDR2 FNYEAQ. Trimming cost V 0 bases and J 8 bases, with 13 bases left between them. The CDR3 DNA reads TGTGCCAGCAGCTTAGCGAATGGGCCTCGAGGCTACACCTTC. Its protein is CASSLANGPRGYTF. The variable domain in full, completed from reference TRBV7-6 and TRBJ1-2, reads GAGVSQSPRYKVTKRGQDVALRCDPISGHVSLYWYRQALGQGPEFLTYFNYEAQQDKSGLPNDRFSAERPEGSISTLTIQRTEQRDSAMYRCASSLANGPRGYTFGSGTRLTVV.

The V call is TRBV28, the J call TRBJ1-5; possible D gene TRBD1, 6 bases. Trimming took off 8 bases at V and 2 bases at J, with 19 bases between the two ends. CDR1 and CDR2 from the germline V gene are MDHEN and SYDVKM. The CDR3 contains 16 residues. In DNA, the CDR3 is TGTGCCAGCGGACACGCACAGGGATACGGCAATCAGCCCCAGCATTTT. As protein: CASGHAQGYGNQPQHF.

The chain is built from TRBV2 and TRBJ1-2; no clear D gene. CDR1 and CDR2 from the germline V gene are SNHLY and FYNNEI. V lost 1 base to trimming and J lost 3 bases, with 12 bases between them. The CDR3 consists of 15 residues. The CDR3 here is CASSEVLQDDYGYTF. The CDR3 DNA reads as TGTGCCAGCAGTGAAGTTTTGCAGGATGACTATGGCTACACCTTC. The whole variable domain, filled in from reference TRBV2 and TRBJ1-2, reads EPEVTQTPSHQVTQMGQEVILRCVPISNHLYFYWYRQILGQKVEFLVSFYNNEISEKSEIFDDQFSVERPDGSNFTLKIRSTKLEDSAMYFCASSEVLQDDYGYTFGSGTRLTVV.

The chain has TRBV14 and TRBJ2-7; 11 nucleotides agree with TRBD2. V lost 4 bases to trimming and J lost 2 bases; unmatched junction nucleotides: 4. The V gene's germline CDR1 is SGHDN and CDR2 FVKESK. This CDR3 region has 15 residues. The chain's CDR3 is CASSRTSGRAYEQYF. The CDR3 nucleotides are TGTGCCAGCAGCCGAACTAGCGGGAGAGCCTACGAGCAGTACTTC. Full variable domain (missing parts from reference TRBV14 and TRBJ2-7): EAGVTQFPSHSVIEKGQTVTLRCDPISGHDNLYWYRRVMGKEIKFLLHFVKESKQDESGMPNNRFLAERTGGTYSTLKVQPAELEDSGVYFCASSRTSGRAYEQYFGPGTRLTVT.